This record looks at one T cell receptor beta chain sequence and its context. The target antigen is unknown. This sample was included in a study of a mutant IDH1 vaccine in newly diagnosed glioma. Generated by immunoSEQ multiplex PCR, the TCRdb table keeps only in-frame clones and is missing some. The repertoire holds some 33,000 clones, with 88% as singletons. The germline CDR1 and CDR2 sequences are SGDLS and YYNGEE. The CDR3 runs 15 residues. With 3 bases clipped from V and 7 bases from J, the junction kept 9 bases outside the gene matches. Time point defined: week 23, last vaccination. All doses held 300 ug of mutant IDH1 20-mer peptide, with topical imiquimod. Study-level results: Evidence of vaccine-induced immune responses was documented in less than 95% of patients.

The specimen comprised PBMCs, sampled from a glioma patient whose treatment included an IDH1 peptide vaccine. The rearrangement links TRBV9 to TRBJ2-5; 10 bases map to TRBD1. The clonotype comes from a man aged 40-49 years with glioma. Here the CDR3 DNA reads TGTGCCAGCAGCGAGCGGACAGGGGGTCGGGGGACCCAGTACTTC. As protein: CASSERTGGRGTQYF.